These 7 T cell receptor beta chains came from one sample sequenced in a study of blood T cell repertoires in COVID-19 (dated by TCRdb to the early 2020s). The receptor library was made with the immunoSEQ multiplex PCR assay. The table was pulled from immuneACCESS by TCRdb, which kept in-frame rearrangements only. Such tables lose some clones; where checked, under half of the loss comes from unresolved V genes, and the rest has no known cause. The sample records more than 400,000 clones, roughly 88% of which are singletons. The ten largest account for 0.6% of the sample. Sequences were obtained from PBMCs or T cells enriched from blood (not recorded which). The receptors derive from a man younger than 30 who had recovered from COVID-19.

This chain links TRBV30 with TRBJ1-2, with 8 nucleotides matching TRBD1. The V gene end was trimmed by 4 bases and the J gene end by 8 bases; junction bases not matched to a gene: 9. The CDR3 runs 13 residues. Per germline, CDR1 GTSNPN and CDR2 SVGIG (reference sequence). CDR3 sequence (DNA): TGTGCCTGGAACCCGGACAGGGTGGGAGGCTACACCTTC. Its translation: CAWNPDRVGGYTF.

The chain employs TRBV9 and TRBJ1-6; D perhaps matches TRBD1 (5 bases). V lost 0 bases and J lost 7, with 17 bases in between. CDR1 and CDR2 (germline): SGDLS, YYNGEE. The CDR3 length is 17 residues. CDR3 sequence reads: CASSVEEGRAGNSPLHF. The CDR3 coding sequence is TGTGCCAGCAGCGTAGAAGAGGGACGGGCGGGGAATTCACCCCTCCACTTT.

This chain connects TRBV24-1 to TRBJ2-6, with a possible D match to TRBD2 (5 bases). Germline V CDR1 and CDR2: KGHDR, SFDVKD. Trimming left V 5 bases short and J 0 bases short, with 13 bases between. The CDR3 is 17 residues long. CDR3 bases: TGTGCCACCAGTGGGGCCTTGGCGGGCTCTGGGGCCAACGTCCTGACTTTC. Translated, it gives CATSGALAGSGANVLTF.

The chain links TRBV30 to TRBJ1-2; TRBD1 aligns across 7 bases. The germline V gene has CDR1 GTSNPN and CDR2 SVGIG (reference sequence). Germline trimming cut 4 bases from V and 0 bases from J; bases unmatched to any gene: 5. The CDR3 has 14 amino acids. CDR3 sequence: CAWKGAGSNYGYTF. The CDR3 coding sequence is TGTGCCTGGAAGGGGGCAGGTTCTAACTATGGCTACACCTTC.

The genes are TRBV5-1 and TRBJ2-5, with 7 bases aligning to TRBD2. The CDR3 covers 15 residues. The germline CDR1 and CDR2 sequences are SGHRS and YFSETQ. J was trimmed by 3 bases and V by 4 bases; bases with no gene match: 9. The chain's CDR3 is CASSRRGLGEETQYF. CDR3 coding DNA: TGCGCCAGCAGCCGGCGGGGGTTAGGGGAAGAGACCCAGTACTTC.

The V and J genes are TRBV9 and TRBJ2-5, with 11 nucleotides matching TRBD2. The trim removed 3 bases at V and 11 bases at J, leaving 6 bases unmatched. This CDR3 is built from 13 residues. Germline CDR1 and CDR2: SGDLS and YYNGEE. The CDR3 nucleotides are TGTGCCAGCAGCGCCCTTAGCGGGGGGGCGCAGTACTTC. Protein: CASSALSGGAQYF.

The rearrangement uses TRBV18 and TRBJ1-2, with D possibly TRBD1 on 5 matching bases. Trimming removed 2 bases at V and 0 bases at J, with 7 bases between. CDR3 size: 14 residues. Per germline, CDR1 KGHSH and CDR2 LQKENI. The CDR3 sequence: CASSPDRSNYGYTF. DNA of the CDR3: TGTGCCAGCTCACCAGACAGATCTAACTATGGCTACACCTTC.